A selection of T cell receptor beta chains follows, all from one sample in a study of cytomegalovirus exposure and HLA in healthy donors. Profiled with immunoSEQ multiplex PCR; TCRdb holds only in-frame clones, not every one. Of approximately 90,000 clones in the sample, roughly two thirds are singletons; the top ten hold roughly 6.7%. The sequenced sample consisted of PBMCs. The origin of the receptors is a woman aged 25 to 39 in good health and CMV-seronegative. CDR3s include the opening cysteine and the closing phenylalanine or tryptophan. The D gene is left open where the match is weak. Where a row states a size, it is once, few, many or the class of an expanded clone; other rows omit it.

D	length	size	V	J	CDR3	DNA
-	16	-	TRBV18	TRBJ2-4	CASSANRALAKNIQYF	TGTGCCAGCTCAGCAAACAGGGCTTTAGCCAAAAACATTCAGTACTTC
-	12	-	TRBV10-3	TRBJ1-2	CAIADQGYGYTF	TGTGCCATCGCGGATCAGGGCTATGGCTACACCTTC
TRBD2	15	few	TRBV25-1	TRBJ2-5	CASSEVGSGGETQYF	TGTGCCAGCAGTGAAGTTGGAAGCGGGGGGGAGACCCAGTACTTC
-	15	-	TRBV7-2	TRBJ1-2	CASSLVAGKNYGYTF	TGTGCCAGCAGCTTAGTGGCAGGGAAGAACTATGGCTACACCTTC
-	16	-	TRBV9	TRBJ2-2	CASSVRSRSNTGELFF	TGTGCCAGCAGCGTACGGAGTAGGTCCAACACCGGGGAGCTGTTTTTT
-	14	-	TRBV4-3	TRBJ2-7	CASSQGHNSYEQYF	TGCGCCAGCAGCCAAGGGCACAACTCCTACGAGCAGTACTTC
-	14	-	TRBV19	TRBJ2-5	CASSPRQIRETQYF	TGTGCCAGTAGTCCTCGACAGATTAGGGAGACCCAGTACTTC
-	13	-	TRBV7-9	TRBJ1-2	CASSRGGLHGYTF	TGTGCCAGCAGCCGGGGAGGGCTCCATGGCTACACCTTC
-	12	-	TRBV5-1	TRBJ2-3	CASSLASDTQYF	TGCGCCAGCAGCTTGGCCAGTGATACGCAGTATTTT
-	13	-	TRBV7-6	TRBJ1-1	CASSSDTNTEAFF	TGTGCCAGCAGTTCGGACACTAACACTGAAGCTTTCTTT
-	16	-	TRBV7-2	TRBJ2-3	CASSPRRDGLTDTQYF	TGTGCCAGCAGCCCGAGGCGGGACGGCCTCACAGATACGCAGTATTTT
-	14	-	TRBV27	TRBJ1-2	CASSRVSSVYGYTF	TGTGCCAGCAGCAGGGTTTCCTCGGTATATGGCTACACCTTC
TRBD2	19	-	TRBV5-5	TRBJ2-2	CASSLALTSGSTWTGELFF	TGTGCCAGCAGCTTGGCCCTAACTAGCGGGAGTACCTGGACCGGGGAGCTGTTTTTT
TRBD1	13	few	TRBV9	TRBJ1-1	CASSVGQGSEAFF	TGTGCCAGCAGCGTCGGACAGGGCTCTGAAGCTTTCTTT
TRBD2	14	-	TRBV7-3	TRBJ2-7	CASSLGLAVGEQYF	TGTGCCAGCAGCCTAGGACTAGCGGTGGGGGAGCAGTACTTC
-	15	few	TRBV5-4	TRBJ1-1	CASSPIQGVNTEAFF	TGTGCCAGCAGCCCGATACAGGGCGTGAACACTGAAGCTTTCTTT
TRBD2	15	-	TRBV28	TRBJ2-3	CASSSGGISTDTQYF	TGTGCCAGCAGCAGCGGGGGGATAAGCACAGATACGCAGTATTTT
-	15	-	TRBV18	TRBJ1-1	CASSLQTTGNGEAFF	TGTGCCAGCTCTCTCCAAACTACAGGGAATGGAGAAGCTTTCTTT
TRBD1	14	-	TRBV5-4	TRBJ2-7	CASSPGQGGYEQYF	TGTGCCAGCAGCCCGGGACAGGGTGGTTACGAGCAGTACTTC
-	11	-	TRBV28	TRBJ1-5	CASRGSQPQHF	TGTGCCAGCAGGGGGAGTCAGCCCCAGCATTTT
TRBD1	13	few	TRBV2	TRBJ2-1	CASDDRAIAEQFF	TGTGCCAGCGATGACAGGGCGATTGCTGAGCAGTTCTTC
TRBD1	14	-	TRBV6-1	TRBJ2-7	CASSRDRGTYEQYF	TGTGCCAGCAGCCGGGACAGGGGGACCTACGAGCAGTACTTC
TRBD2	15	-	TRBV6-5	TRBJ2-7	CASSYYIAGSYEQYF	TGTGCCAGCAGCTACTATATAGCGGGATCCTACGAGCAGTACTTC
TRBD1	15	-	TRBV7-9	TRBJ1-2	CASSFTGGLIYGYTF	TGTGCCAGCAGCTTTACAGGGGGACTGATCTATGGCTACACCTTC
TRBD2	14	-	TRBV7-2	TRBJ2-3	CASSSASGSGTQYF	TGTGCCAGCAGCTCGGCTAGCGGGAGTGGTACGCAGTATTTT
-	14	-	TRBV19	TRBJ2-5	CASSMVQGVETQYF	TGTGCCAGTAGTATGGTTCAGGGCGTAGAGACCCAGTACTTC
TRBD1	14	-	TRBV7-3	TRBJ2-3	CASSRDRGTDTQYF	TGTGCCAGCAGCCGGGACAGGGGAACAGATACGCAGTATTTT
-	16	-	TRBV4-2	TRBJ2-2	CASSQDRTPTAGELFF	TGTGCCAGCAGCCAAGATAGAACGCCAACGGCCGGGGAGCTGTTTTTT
TRBD2	15	-	TRBV5-1	TRBJ2-1	CATKRGLADYNEQFF	TGCGCCACTAAGCGCGGGCTAGCGGATTACAATGAGCAGTTCTTC
-	15	-	TRBV2	TRBJ2-2	CASSETGDDTGELFF	TGTGCCAGCAGTGAAACCGGGGATGACACCGGGGAGCTGTTTTTT
TRBD1	15	-	TRBV2	TRBJ1-6	CASSAATGNNSPLHF	TGTGCCAGCAGTGCGGCGACAGGGAATAATTCACCCCTCCACTTT
TRBD1	17	-	TRBV7-8	TRBJ1-4	CASSLGVTGAPNEKLFF	TGTGCCAGCAGCTTAGGCGTGACAGGGGCACCGAATGAAAAACTGTTTTTT
-	14	many	TRBV4-3	TRBJ1-5	CASSQENSNQPQHF	TGCGCCAGCAGCCAAGAAAACTCCAATCAGCCCCAGCATTTT
TRBD1	15	-	TRBV13	TRBJ2-7	CASSFVGGVLGEQYF	TGTGCCAGCAGCTTCGTAGGGGGCGTTTTGGGCGAGCAGTACTTC
TRBD1	15	-	TRBV5-1	TRBJ2-1	CASSAQGALSNEQFF	TGCGCCAGCAGCGCACAGGGGGCGTTGAGCAATGAGCAGTTCTTC
TRBD2	15	-	TRBV7-3	TRBJ2-2	CASSLGGRNTGELFF	TGTGCCAGCAGCTTGGGCGGGAGGAACACCGGGGAGCTGTTTTTT
-	12	-	TRBV5-1	TRBJ1-1	CASSFSNTEAFF	TGCGCCAGCAGCTTCTCCAACACTGAAGCTTTCTTT
-	17	-	TRBV7-6	TRBJ2-7	CASSLASQNDLTYEQYF	TGTGCCAGCAGCTTAGCCTCACAGAACGATCTGACCTACGAGCAGTACTTC
-	14	-	TRBV5-1	TRBJ2-5	CASSLAETEYGQYF	TGCGCCAGCAGCTTGGCCGAGACAGAATATGGGCAGTACTTC
TRBD2	15	-	TRBV25-1	TRBJ2-5	CASTDFGGGQETQYF	TGTGCCAGCACCGACTTCGGGGGGGGACAAGAGACCCAGTACTTC
TRBD2	15	-	TRBV18	TRBJ2-7	CASSQFTSGGDEQYF	TGTGCCAGCTCCCAGTTCACTAGCGGGGGCGACGAGCAGTACTTC